This T cell receptor beta chain was observed in a study of blood T cell repertoires in COVID-19 (dated by TCRdb to 2018 to 2021). With respect to the entire study: The collaborator samples originated in the United States, Italy and Spain and spanned the acute and convalescent phases of COVID-19. The material from the prospective study consisted of cDNA or gDNA derived from T cells, B-cell-depleted T cells, or PBMCs. Deeply sampled blood TCRbeta repertoires from subjects exposed to, actively infected with, or recovered from COVID-19 were included in the dataset. The repertoires were released in a freely available public database meant as a resource for research on the immune response to SARS-CoV-2. The samples were drawn from two sources: the first 160 participants of the ongoing ImmuneRACE study, and 1,200 or so subjects contributed by 6 global collaborators. Nearly every sample came with metadata listing a de-identified subject ID, COVID-19 status, age in years and sex. Where HLA class I and class II types were available, the types were taken from metadata supplied by the sample provider, not from assay-based typing.

Paper-wide results and their limitations: The amount of clinical and demographic metadata varied by source and participant and was provided uncurated.

Whole blood was collected in K2EDTA tubes by collaborating institutions according to the institutions' own protocols. For TCRbeta analysis, collaborators shipped samples as frozen whole blood, isolated PBMCs, or DNA extracted from either of those sample types. TCRbeta CDR3 regions were amplified from genomic DNA by means of the immunoSEQ Assay, a bias-controlled multiplex PCR. The authors' analysis ran thus. Within the assay, amplification of reference gene primers was used to estimate how many nucleated cells each sample contained. To quantify the absolute abundance of each unique TCRbeta CDR3 rearrangement, sequence reads were collapsed and filtered. For each sample, productive Simpson clonality was calculated as the square root of Simpson's diversity index over productive rearrangements. What TCRdb holds here is the immuneACCESS table cut down to in-frame rearrangements. Part of the clones is not present; checked against another copy, under half of the missing clones reflect an unresolved V gene, and the others are unexplained. V, J and clone size derive from that table, while D and trimming were established from the DNA sequence. A total of under 150,000 clones appear in this sample, more than 75% of them only once. The ten largest clonotypes hold less than 5.5% of the sample.

Concerning this clone: Its cognate antigen has yet to be identified. Within one base of it there is no much larger clone, and no base qualities were kept.

The sample was peripheral blood. The receptor comes from a man in his fifties or sixties with acute or convalescent COVID-19.

The DNA sequence is as follows: TGTGCCAGCAGTTCCACAGCTAGCGGGCCGTACGAGCAGTACTTC. Its protein is CASSSTASGPYEQYF. Here the chain combines TRBV28 and TRBJ2-7; 8 junctional bases match TRBD2. Via the germline V gene, CDR1 is MDHEN and CDR2 SYDVKM. At the junction V is shortened by 4 bases and J by 4 bases; bases outside the gene matches: 9. Inclusive of the bounding cysteine and phenylalanine, the CDR3 is 15 residues long. The sequence is cut down to CDR3 DNA, 45 bases in frame from base 1.